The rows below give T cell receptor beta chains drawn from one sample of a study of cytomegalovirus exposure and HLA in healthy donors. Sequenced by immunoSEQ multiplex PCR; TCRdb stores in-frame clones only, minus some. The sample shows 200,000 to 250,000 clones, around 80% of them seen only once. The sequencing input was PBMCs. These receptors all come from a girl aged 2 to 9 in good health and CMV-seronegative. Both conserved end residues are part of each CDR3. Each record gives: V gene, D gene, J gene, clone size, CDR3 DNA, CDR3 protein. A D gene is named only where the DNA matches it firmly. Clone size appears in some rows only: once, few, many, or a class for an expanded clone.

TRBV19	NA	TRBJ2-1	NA	TGTGCCAGTAGTATCGCGAATGAGCAGTTCTTC	CASSIANEQFF
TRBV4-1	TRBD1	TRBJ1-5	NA	TGCGCCAGCAGCCAAGGGACAGGGGATAGCAATCAGCCCCAGCATTTT	CASSQGTGDSNQPQHF
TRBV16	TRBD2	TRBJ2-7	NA	TGTGCCAGCGTGGGAGGGCCCTACGAGCAGTACTTC	CASVGGPYEQYF
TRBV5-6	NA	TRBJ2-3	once	TGTGCCAGCAGCTCCTCGGGAGTCGTAGATACGCAGTATTTT	CASSSSGVVDTQYF
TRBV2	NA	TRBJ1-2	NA	TGTGCGGGCCGACAGGTAGCTAACTATGGCTACACCTTC	CAGRQVANYGYTF
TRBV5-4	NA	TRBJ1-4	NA	TGTGCCAGCAGCCCAGCAACTAATGAAAAACTGTTTTTT	CASSPATNEKLFF
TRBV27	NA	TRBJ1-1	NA	TGTGCCAGCAGTGCCAGGGGTTCCACTGAAGCTTTCTTT	CASSARGSTEAFF
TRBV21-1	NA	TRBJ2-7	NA	TGTGCCAGCAGCAAAGGGACTAGCGGGAGGACCCCTGGTCACGAGCAGTACTTC	CASSKGTSGRTPGHEQYF
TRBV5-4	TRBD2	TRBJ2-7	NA	TGTGCCAGCAGCTTGGGCGGGAGGGCCCACGAGCAGTACTTC	CASSLGGRAHEQYF
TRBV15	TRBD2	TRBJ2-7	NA	TGTGCCACCAGCAGAGATTTGGTTAGCGGGGCATACGAGCAGTACTTC	CATSRDLVSGAYEQYF
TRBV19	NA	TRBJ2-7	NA	TGTGCCACGGGAGGGGGCACCCGTTACGAGCAGTACTTC	CATGGGTRYEQYF
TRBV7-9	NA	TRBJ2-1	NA	TGTGCCAGCAGCTTAGCAGGGAGCTCCTACAATGAGCAGTTCTTC	CASSLAGSSYNEQFF
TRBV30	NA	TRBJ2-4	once	TGTGCCTGGAGTGACGGGAGAGGTCGAGACATTCAGTACTTC	CAWSDGRGRDIQYF
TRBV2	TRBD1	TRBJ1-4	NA	TGTGCCAGCGGTATAGTCGGGGACAGGCCAGAAAAACTGTTTTTT	CASGIVGDRPEKLFF
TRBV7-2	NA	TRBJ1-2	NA	TGTGCCAGCAGCTTAGTATGGTCAGGGAACTATGGCTACACCTTC	CASSLVWSGNYGYTF
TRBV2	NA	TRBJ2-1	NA	TGTGCCAGCATGGAGGAGCAGTTCTTC	CASMEEQFF
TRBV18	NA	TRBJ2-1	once	TGTGCCAGCTCACCATCGGGCCGGGGCTCCTACAATGAGCAGTTCTTC	CASSPSGRGSYNEQFF
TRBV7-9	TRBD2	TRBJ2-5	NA	TGTGCCAGCAGCTTGGTAGCGGGGCTTAAAGAGACCCAGTACTTC	CASSLVAGLKETQYF
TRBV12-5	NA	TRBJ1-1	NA	TGTGCTAGTCTTGGAGGCTTGAACACTGAAGCTTTCTTT	CASLGGLNTEAFF
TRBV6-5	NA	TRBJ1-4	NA	TGTGCCAGCAGTTACTCAAGGGGAACCGCTGAAAAACTGTTTTTT	CASSYSRGTAEKLFF
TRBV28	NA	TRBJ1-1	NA	TGTGCCAGCAGTTTATGGACAGCGAACACTGAAGCTTTCTTT	CASSLWTANTEAFF
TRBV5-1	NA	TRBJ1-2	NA	TGCGCCAGCAGCTTCGGTGCAGCGACCTTCTACACCTTC	CASSFGAATFYTF
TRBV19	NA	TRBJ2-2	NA	TGTGCCAGTAGTATAGGGACACCTTACACCGGGGAGCTGTTTTTT	CASSIGTPYTGELFF
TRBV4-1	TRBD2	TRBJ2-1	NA	TGCGCCAGCAGACGACATATAAGCGGGAGTTTGTACAATGAGCAGTTCTTC	CASRRHISGSLYNEQFF
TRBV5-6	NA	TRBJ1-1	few	TGTGCCAGCAGTTTTCGGGCAGGGGCCCTCGTAGCTTTCTTT	CASSFRAGALVAFF
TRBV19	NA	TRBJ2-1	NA	TGTGCCAGTAGTATGAGCGGAGGAGCAAATGAGCAGTTCTTC	CASSMSGGANEQFF
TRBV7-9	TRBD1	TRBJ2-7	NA	TGTGCCAGCAGCCGATGGGACAGGATCTACGAGCAGTACTTC	CASSRWDRIYEQYF
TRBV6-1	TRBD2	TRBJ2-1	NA	TGTGCCAGCAGACGGGACTATGCTTACAATGAGCAGTTCTTC	CASRRDYAYNEQFF
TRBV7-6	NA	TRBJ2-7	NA	TGTGCCAGCAGCGGTCAGGGCTACGAGCAGTACTTC	CASSGQGYEQYF
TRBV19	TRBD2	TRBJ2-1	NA	TGTGCCAGTAGTTTAGCCCAAGCGGGAGAGCAGTTCTTC	CASSLAQAGEQFF
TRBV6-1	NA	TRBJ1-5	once	TGTGCCAGCAGTGAACAGGGGAGCAATCAGCCCCAGCATTTT	CASSEQGSNQPQHF
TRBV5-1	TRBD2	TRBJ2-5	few	TGCGCCAGCAGCTCCAGGACTAGAACAGAGACCCAGTACTTC	CASSSRTRTETQYF
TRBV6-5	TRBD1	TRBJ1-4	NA	TGTGCCAGCAGCTATGGACAGGCGAGTAATGAAAAACTGTTTTTT	CASSYGQASNEKLFF
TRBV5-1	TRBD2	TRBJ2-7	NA	TGCGCCAGCAGATTCTTTGGCGGGAGCTACGAGCAGTACTTC	CASRFFGGSYEQYF
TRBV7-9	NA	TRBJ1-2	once	TGTGCCAGCAGCTCCACCAAAGGGGTAGATGGCTACACCTTC	CASSSTKGVDGYTF
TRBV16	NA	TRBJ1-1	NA	TGTGCCAGCAGCCAATCGGGGGGGGGAAACACTGAAGCTTTCTTT	CASSQSGGGNTEAFF
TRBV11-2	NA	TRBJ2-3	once	TGTGCCAGCAGCACCGGACAGATCACAGATACGCAGTATTTT	CASSTGQITDTQYF
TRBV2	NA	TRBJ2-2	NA	TGTGCCAGCAGTGAGATAGGAGGTAGTCGAACTACCGGGGAGCTGTTTTTT	CASSEIGGSRTTGELFF
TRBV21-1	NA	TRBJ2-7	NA	TGTGCCAGCAGCTGGGCAGTACCCTACGAGCAGTACTTC	CASSWAVPYEQYF